Below are 23 T cell receptor beta chains sequenced from a single sample in a study of shared clonotypes between healthy human individuals. TCRdb keeps only in-frame clones here, not all; method: immunoSEQ multiplex PCR. This table has a few million clones, approximately 96% appearing once. Source material: naive CD4+ T cells sorted from blood. Described subset: CD45RA+ positively selected. The receptor set was obtained from a man younger than 30 in good health.

The CDR3 bases are TGTGCCAGCAGCTCCGGAGGGGGCCTGACCGGGGAGCTGTTTTTT. It codes for CASSSGGGLTGELFF. V is TRBV14 and J is TRBJ2-2, with D perhaps TRBD1 (7 bases). Germline CDR1 reads SGHDN; CDR2 reads FVKESK. Deletions cut 5 bases from V and 5 bases from J, with 15 bases between. The length of the CDR3 is 15 residues.

V usage is TRBV4-1 and J usage is TRBJ1-5, with 9 nucleotides matching TRBD1. Germline V lookup: CDR1 MGHRA, CDR2 YSYEKL. V lost 1 base, J lost 6 bases, and 7 bases stayed unmatched. This CDR3 has 16 residues. The CDR3 nucleotides read TGCGCCAGCAGCCAAGCCGGGACAGGGAGTTTTCAGCCCCAGCATTTT. Protein: CASSQAGTGSFQPQHF.

As to this clone: Different DNA sequences within this sample yield the same CDR3. The rearrangement uses TRBV30 and TRBJ1-3; no firm D call. Germline CDR1 GTSNPN, CDR2 SVGIG (reference sequence). This CDR3 comprises 11 residues. V was trimmed by 4 bases and J by 4 bases, leaving 5 bases between them. This CDR3 is CAWTVGNTIYF. The CDR3 DNA follows: TGTGCCTGGACAGTCGGAAACACCATATATTTT.

This clone was seen a single time. The gene calls are TRBV5-6 and TRBJ2-2; D might be TRBD2 (5 bases). The V end lost 2 bases, the J end lost 5 bases, and 10 bases lay between the germline ends. CDR3 length equals 14 residues. Germline CDR1 reads SGHDT; CDR2 reads YYEEEE. CDR3 sequence: CASSLGAGTGELFF. DNA for the CDR3: TGTGCCAGCAGCTTAGGTGCGGGTACCGGGGAGCTGTTTTTT.

With regard to this clone: The limits of the CDR3 on the DNA are not certain, so only TCRdb's listed CDR3 is given. The CDR3: CASSSSSSGGAETQYF. The chain uses TRBV28 and TRBJ2-5; the table calls TRBD2, which could not be checked here. CDR1 MDHEN and CDR2 SYDVKM come from the germline V gene. The CDR3 is 16 residues long, counting both termini.

The chain carries TRBV6-1 and TRBJ1-5; 8 positions agree with TRBD1. The CDR3 is 14 amino acids. Looked up from germline, CDR1 is MNHNS and CDR2 is SASEGT. Trimming at V came to 10 bases and at J to 3 bases, leaving 8 bases not matched to a gene. As DNA, the CDR3 is TGTGCCACTCTCAGGGGGCGTGACAATCAGCCCCAGCATTTT. The encoded protein is CATLRGRDNQPQHF.

For this clone: Other nucleotide sequences in the sample specify the same CDR3. The J gene is TRBJ1-3, the V gene TRBV10-3, with D maybe TRBD1 (6 bases). Per germline, CDR1 ENHRY and CDR2 SYGVKD. The CDR3 covers 14 residues. V lost 2 bases, J lost 2 bases, and 7 bases lay in between. The CDR3 DNA is TGTGCCATCAGTGAGACAGGGCCTGGAAACACCATATATTTT. Its protein product is CAISETGPGNTIYF.

The chain is built from TRBV18 and TRBJ1-5, with a possible D match to TRBD1 (6 bases). The ends were cut back, 3 bases at V and 3 bases at J, with 12 bases in the middle. CDR1 and CDR2 from the germline V gene are KGHSH and LQKENI. The CDR3 covers 15 residues. DNA of the CDR3: TGTGCCAGCTCACCCAACAGGGTACTCAATCAGCCCCAGCATTTT. It specifies CASSPNRVLNQPQHF.

Remarks on this clone: The identical CDR3 is also encoded by other nucleotide sequences in the sample. The rearrangement joins TRBV25-1 to TRBJ2-7; D not resolved. V was pared by 4 bases and J by 0 bases, with 4 bases between. Germline CDR1 is MGHDK and CDR2 is SYGVNS. This CDR3 region has 12 residues. For the CDR3, the DNA is TGTGCCAGCAGTGGTAGCTCCTACGAGCAGTACTTC. Its translation is CASSGSSYEQYF.

CDR3 protein: CASSQGQGFNQPQHF. The CDR3 coding sequence is TGTGCCAGCTCACAGGGACAGGGATTCAATCAGCCCCAGCATTTT. This chain links TRBV18 with TRBJ1-5; TRBD1 matches 9 bases. CDR1 KGHSH and CDR2 LQKENI come from the germline V gene. J was trimmed by 3 bases and V by 4 bases; bases with no gene match: 4. This CDR3 is 15 amino acids long.

This sequence joins TRBV6-1 and TRBJ2-7; D not resolved. With 2 bases removed from V and 1 base from J, the gap between germline ends came to 9 bases. CDR3 length equals 14 residues. Germline V gives CDR1 MNHNS, CDR2 SASEGT. CDR3 in amino acids: CASSERANSYEQYF. The DNA for the CDR3 is TGTGCCAGCAGTGAACGGGCGAATTCCTACGAGCAGTACTTC.

This clone was picked up one time. The chain joins TRBV2 to TRBJ2-5; the match to TRBD2 covers 11 bases. Per germline, CDR1 SNHLY and CDR2 FYNNEI. After removal of 9 bases from V and 4 bases from J, the junction contained 4 bases not matched to a gene. CDR3 length equals 13 residues. CDR3 protein: CARTSGNRETQYF. CDR3 bases: TGTGCCAGGACTAGCGGGAATCGAGAGACCCAGTACTTC.

The chain couples TRBV7-2 to TRBJ1-5, with D hard to call. The CDR3 totals 14 residues. The germline gives CDR1 SGHTA, CDR2 FQGNSA. The V gene lost 5 bases and the J gene lost 3 bases, with 11 bases spanning the gap. The CDR3 nucleotides read TGTGCCAGCAGCCTGACAAGGGACAATCAGCCCCAGCATTTT. Protein: CASSLTRDNQPQHF.

J is TRBJ2-7 and V is TRBV28; possibly TRBD1 for D (5 bases). This CDR3 has 13 residues. Trimming shortened V by 5 bases and J by 3 bases, and 11 bases separated the two germline ends. Per the germline V gene, CDR1 is MDHEN and CDR2 is SYDVKM. The CDR3 bases are TGTGCCAGCAGTCCGCAGGGATTCTACGAGCAGTACTTC. It specifies CASSPQGFYEQYF.

V usage is TRBV4-3 and J usage is TRBJ2-3; TRBD2 matches at 12 bases. This CDR3 is 18 amino acids long. The germline CDR1 and CDR2 sequences are LGHNA and YSLEER. V lost 0 bases to trimming and J lost 3 bases; unmatched junction nucleotides: 7. In DNA, the CDR3 is TGCGCCAGCAGCCAAGATAGGCTAGCGGGAGGGGGAACAGATACGCAGTATTTT. Amino acids: CASSQDRLAGGGTDTQYF.

The chain employs TRBV7-2 and TRBJ2-3, with D possibly TRBD1 on 6 matching bases. V dropped 2 bases and J dropped 3 bases, with 12 bases sitting between them. The CDR3 covers 15 residues. Germline V gene data show CDR1 as SGHTA and CDR2 as FQGNSA. The CDR3 loop is CASSLKQGRTDTQYF. The CDR3 DNA reads as TGTGCCAGCAGCTTAAAACAGGGAAGGACAGATACGCAGTATTTT.

Notes on this clone: Within the sample, other DNA sequences also encode this same CDR3. The rearrangement uses TRBV5-1 and TRBJ2-1; weak D call: TRBD2 (6 bases). Germline lookup yields CDR1 SGHRS and CDR2 YFSETQ. The CDR3 sequence is 15 residues long. V gave up 2 bases and J gave up 0 bases, with 9 bases separating them. CDR3 in DNA: TGCGCCAGCAGCTTTGGAGGGAGCTCCTACAATGAGCAGTTCTTC. Translating it yields CASSFGGSSYNEQFF.

This clone was observed once. V is TRBV2 and J is TRBJ2-1, with unresolved D. V dropped 2 bases and J dropped 1 base, with 9 bases sitting between them. The V gene's germline CDR1 is SNHLY and CDR2 FYNNEI. This CDR3 has 15 residues. CDR3 coding DNA: TGTGCCAGCAGTGAAATGTATGGGTCCTACAATGAGCAGTTCTTC. Encoded protein: CASSEMYGSYNEQFF.

The count of this clone is one. The rearrangement uses TRBV27 and TRBJ1-2; 7 bases match TRBD1. The CDR3 contains 14 residues. Germline V gene sequence: CDR1 MNHEY, CDR2 SMNVEV (reference sequence). The J segment lost 8 bases and the V segment lost 5 bases, leaving 11 bases of the junction unmatched. In DNA form, the CDR3 reads TGTGCCAGCAGTACCCGACAGGGCGTGCGGGGCTACACCTTC. It is translated as CASSTRQGVRGYTF.

This rearrangement joins TRBV2 to TRBJ2-5, with 10 bases lining up with TRBD2. Unmatched junction bases numbered 6, after V lost 4 bases and J lost 4 bases. Germline V gives CDR1 SNHLY, CDR2 FYNNEI. The CDR3 has 15 residues. The chain's CDR3 is CASSGASGGVETQYF. The CDR3 DNA sequence: TGTGCCAGCAGTGGGGCTAGCGGGGGTGTAGAGACCCAGTACTTC.

The sample holds one count of this clone. The chain carries TRBV7-2 and TRBJ1-4; D is possibly TRBD1 (5 bases). V was shortened by 2 bases and J by 5 bases, with 12 bases between the two germline ends. Germline CDR1 SGHTA, CDR2 FQGNSA. The CDR3 extends over 15 amino acids. CDR3 residues: CASSLILAGNEKLFF. CDR3 coding DNA: TGTGCCAGCAGCTTAATTTTGGCAGGGAATGAAAAACTGTTTTTT.

The chain is built from TRBV6-5 and TRBJ2-7, with TRBD2 as a possible D gene (5 bases). The length of the CDR3 is 11 residues. Trimming left V 6 bases short and J 6 bases short, with 9 bases between. CDR1 and CDR2 (germline): MNHEY, SVGAGI. The CDR3 nucleotides read TGTGCCAGCAGATACCGGGGCGAGCAGTACTTC. It yields the protein CASRYRGEQYF.

V and J are TRBV19 and TRBJ1-1; D gene uncertain. CDR1 is LNHDA, CDR2 SQIVND, per germline (reference sequence). This CDR3 contains 12 residues. V was pared by 5 bases and J by 2 bases, with 6 bases between. The CDR3 DNA is TGTGCCAGTAGTTACAGAAACACTGAAGCTTTCTTT. Its translation: CASSYRNTEAFF.